The entry below gives a single T cell receptor beta chain sequence along with its context. Its antigen is as yet unknown. The read falls 3 residues short of the CDR3 end, and the missing part is taken from the germline J gene. The sample is drawn from a study of Tregs in tolerant kidney transplant recipients. Study-wide findings and caveats: Tregs expanded with activated donor B cells seemed most donor-specific. Changing PCR primers prevented nucleotide comparison between some patients' samples. Biological reproducibility was not directly addressed in this study.

Assay used: immunoSEQ multiplex PCR; TCRdb lists only in-frame clones, some missing. The specimen's table records under 55,000 clones. The CDR3 extends over 14 amino acids. CDR1 WNHNN and CDR2 SYGVQD come from the germline V gene (reference sequence). V gave up 7 bases and J gave up 0 bases, with 9 bases separating them. Unstimulated regulatory T cells (CD4+CD25+CD127-), CD4+CD25- non-regulatory cells, CD4 and CD8 cells were FACS-sorted from thawed PBMCs. V and J are TRBV10-1 and TRBJ2-2; D is perhaps TRBD2 (6 bases). This clonotype originated in a human donor who received a combined kidney and bone marrow transplant. Material: CD4+ T cells from blood, obtained before the transplant. This CDR3 reads CASKEGTNTGELFF. Incomplete CDR3 DNA: TGCGCCAGCAAGGAGGGGACGAACACCGGGGAG.